The text below deals with one T cell receptor beta chain. Its specificity is not known. The CDR3 extends over 15 amino acids. Germline V gene data show CDR1 as SGHAT and CDR2 as FQDESV (reference sequence). UMI labels and 5' RACE were used to prepare the TRB cDNA libraries. No DNA is given; TCRdb re-called the 5' RACE reads and lists each CDR3 protein once. This sample's clone table lists 65,000 to 90,000 distinct CDR3 sequences. The data stem from a study of CXCR3-negative and CXCR3-positive naive CD8 T cells. Findings and limits, study-wide: Comparison of naive cells showed more hydrophobic TRB CDR3s in CXCR3-positive than in CXCR3-negative naive cells.

The source material was naive CXCR3+ CD8+ T cells from blood. As to subset: CD45RO-CCR7+CD27+CD95- naive CD8+ T cells expressing CXCR3 (TNR3+). This clonotype was sampled from a human donor in good health. Some clones in this sample may be carry-over from other donors' samples. The V gene is TRBV11-1, the J gene TRBJ2-2; TCRdb's D gene call, TRBD1, goes unchecked for lack of DNA. CDR3 loop: CASIPPRRDTGELFF.